The 21 T cell receptor beta chains in this list originate from one sample, sequenced in a study of vaccination and CD4 T cells after COVID-19 (dated by TCRdb to between 2021 and 2022). Their target antigens are unknown. Library construction relied on PCR. Instrument used: Illumina iSeq 100. TCR sequencing of DNA from cultured CD4+ T cells used the Oncomine TCR Beta short-read assay at the Johns Hopkins FTIC core. The raw public data were reprocessed by TCRdb itself: fastp quality trimming at Q25, MiXCR clonotype calling, in-frame beta chains only. Each record represents a unique CDR3 protein, reported with the most common genes and DNA among its rows. This sample lists about 20,000 distinct CDR3 sequences; roughly three fifths were detected once. Of the sample, approximately 9% falls within the top ten clones. The treatment or condition tag for this specimen amounts to: roughly 10-day PBMC culture with coronavirus spike peptide pools or control peptides (ViraFEST assay).

The starting material was CD4+ T cells from blood, cultured in vitro, obtained after SARS-CoV-2 vaccination. The receptors derive from a human donor who had recovered from COVID-19.

This chain joins TRBV6-1 and TRBJ1-6, with D unresolved. There are 15 residues in the CDR3. V lost 3 bases and J 9 bases, leaving 15 bases between the germline ends. CDR1 and CDR2 (germline): MNHNS, SASEGT. The CDR3 region has the DNA TGTGCCAGCAGTGAGAGTGGGCGCCAACGTTCACCCCTCCACTTT. Its translation is CASSESGRQRSPLHF.

The chain joins TRBV30 to TRBJ2-7; D unclear. CDR1 and CDR2 (germline): GTSNPN, SVGIG (reference sequence). The V end was cut by 3 bases, the J end by 2 bases, with 8 bases between. CDR3 length equals 12 residues. In nucleotides, the CDR3 is TGTGCCTGGAGACGGCACGCCTACGAGCAGTACTTC. Its translation is CAWRRHAYEQYF.

This clonotype was detected a few times. V is TRBV7-8 and J is TRBJ2-5, with TRBD1 matching 8 bases. Germline V lookup: CDR1 SGHVS, CDR2 FQNEAQ. This CDR3 is built from 15 residues. The J segment lost 1 base and the V segment lost 5 bases, leaving 6 bases of the junction unmatched. This CDR3 reads CASSETGVSQETQYF. CDR3 nucleotides: TGTGCCAGCAGCGAGACAGGGGTTTCCCAAGAGACCCAGTACTTC.

The CDR3 DNA is TGTGCCTGGAGTGTCCGACGTAGCGGAAATGAGCAGTTCTTC. Its translation is CAWSVRRSGNEQFF. This rearrangement joins TRBV30 to TRBJ2-1, with a weak D call TRBD2 (6 bases). Trimming cost V 0 bases and J 7 bases, with 13 bases left between them. There are 14 residues in the CDR3. Germline V lookup: CDR1 GTSNPN, CDR2 SVGIG (reference sequence).

The chain links TRBV5-1 to TRBJ1-1; no reliable D call. Per germline, CDR1 SGHRS and CDR2 YFSETQ. This CDR3 region has 13 residues. The V end lost 4 bases, the J end lost 1 base, and 8 bases lay between the germline ends. The DNA for the CDR3 is TGCGCCAGCAGCGGTACAACGAACACTGAAGCTTTCTTT. It specifies CASSGTTNTEAFF.

The chain joins TRBV6-2 or TRBV6-3 to TRBJ2-4; D may be TRBD2 (5 bases). The length of the CDR3 is 16 residues. V was shortened by 3 bases and J by 3 bases, with 15 bases between the two germline ends. Germline assignment: CDR1 MNHEY and CDR2 SVGEGT. In DNA form, the CDR3 reads TGTGCCAGCAGTTATTCCGGGTTAGGAGGCAAAAACATTCAGTACTTC. Amino acid sequence: CASSYSGLGGKNIQYF.

This clonotype was counted only a few times. The chain has TRBV6-5 and TRBJ1-2; 9 bases align to TRBD1. Germline V lookup: CDR1 MNHEY, CDR2 SVGAGI. The CDR3 runs 18 residues. Unmatched junction bases numbered 12, after V lost 2 bases and J lost 2 bases. The CDR3: CASSYQTGMGQGNYGYTF. The CDR3 DNA reads TGTGCCAGCAGTTACCAGACCGGCATGGGACAGGGAAACTATGGCTACACCTTC.

A single count supports this clonotype. V and J are TRBV12-3 or TRBV12-4 and TRBJ1-2, with D unresolved. The CDR3 contains 13 residues. V was trimmed by 7 bases and J by 7 bases, leaving 16 bases between them. This CDR3 is CASTLGPVGGYTF. In DNA form, the CDR3 reads TGTGCCAGCACCCTGGGCCCTGTGGGTGGCTACACCTTC.

The chain combines TRBV5-4 with TRBJ2-5; 13 nucleotides align to TRBD2. Unmatched junction bases numbered 1, after V lost 3 bases and J lost 2 bases. Germline V lookup: CDR1 SGHNT, CDR2 YYREEE (reference sequence). The CDR3 is 15 residues long. Here the CDR3 reads CASSSTSGGQETQYF. Here the CDR3 DNA reads TGTGCCAGCAGCTCGACTAGCGGGGGGCAAGAGACCCAGTACTTC.

V and J are TRBV15 and TRBJ1-2; TRBD1 matches 7 bases. This CDR3 is built from 13 residues. Per the germline V gene, CDR1 is LNHNV and CDR2 is YYDKDF (reference sequence). V shed 1 base and J 7 bases; nucleotides not matched to a gene: 3. CDR3 protein: CATSRGDSPGYTF. CDR3 DNA sequence: TGTGCCACCAGCAGAGGGGACAGCCCTGGCTACACCTTC.

The gene calls are TRBV19 and TRBJ2-5, with D unresolved. The CDR3 extends over 13 amino acids. Germline loops: CDR1 LNHDA, CDR2 SQIVND (reference sequence). Trimming cost V 3 bases and J 2 bases, with 7 bases left between them. The CDR3 here is CASSIGSQETQYF. The CDR3 DNA reads TGTGCCAGTAGTATCGGCTCTCAAGAGACCCAGTACTTC.

This clonotype was counted a single time. J is TRBJ2-1 and V is TRBV6-1; D ambiguous. The germline V and J ends were trimmed by 7 bases and 7 bases, with 8 bases remaining between them. The CDR3 spans 11 residues. Germline V gene sequence: CDR1 MNHNS, CDR2 SASEGT. In nucleotides, the CDR3 is TGTGCCAGCACCGAGGTAAATGAGCAGTTCTTC. It is translated as CASTEVNEQFF.

The rearrangement joins TRBV2 to TRBJ2-7, with D possibly called TRBD1 or TRBD2 (5 bases each). Trimming pared 7 bases from V and 3 bases from J, leaving 13 bases between. The CDR3 is 13 amino acids. Per the germline V gene, CDR1 is SNHLY and CDR2 is FYNNEI. The CDR3 spells CASTGDGIYEQYF. DNA for the CDR3: TGTGCCAGCACCGGGGACGGGATCTACGAGCAGTACTTC. The variable domain in full, completed from reference TRBV2 and TRBJ2-7, reads EPEVTQTPSHQVTQMGQEVILRCVPISNHLYFYWYRQILGQKVEFLVSFYNNEISEKSEIFDDQFSVERPDGSNFTLKIRSTKLEDSAMYFCASTGDGIYEQYFGPGTRLTVT.

This chain connects TRBV15 to TRBJ1-2; 10 bases align to TRBD1. The J segment lost 4 bases and the V segment lost 2 bases, leaving 13 bases of the junction unmatched. Germline values: CDR1 LNHNV, CDR2 YYDKDF (reference sequence). There are 18 residues in the CDR3. The CDR3: CATSRLTGGVEWGYGYTF. The CDR3 DNA follows: TGTGCCACCAGCAGACTGACAGGGGGCGTAGAGTGGGGCTATGGCTACACCTTC.

The chain is built from TRBV6-5 and TRBJ2-7, with D possibly being TRBD1 (6 bases). Germline CDR1 is MNHEY and CDR2 is SVGAGI. The CDR3 is made up of 18 amino acids. V was clipped by 4 bases and J by 2 bases, with 24 bases between them. In DNA, the CDR3 is TGTGCCAGCAGTTTACGGGGTTCTACAGGGTCCCTGCCCTACGAGCAGTACTTC. This codes for CASSLRGSTGSLPYEQYF.

The chain joins TRBV4-1 to TRBJ1-5; 8 bases fit TRBD1. V lost 1 base to trimming and J lost 6 bases; unmatched junction nucleotides: 5. This CDR3 has 15 residues. The germline V gene encodes CDR1 MGHRA and CDR2 YSYEKL. CDR3 DNA: TGCGCCAGCAGCCAAGGACAGGGGAGTGTTCAGCCCCAGCATTTT. Amino acid sequence: CASSQGQGSVQPQHF.

V gene TRBV11-3 combines with J gene TRBJ2-5, with TRBD2 matching over 11 bases. V lost 7 bases, J lost 3 bases, and 4 bases stayed unmatched. The CDR3 sequence is 14 residues long. Germline V CDR1 and CDR2: SGHNT, YENEEA. The CDR3 region is CASKPGLAEETQYF. CDR3 in DNA: TGTGCCAGCAAGCCGGGACTAGCGGAAGAGACCCAGTACTTC.

CDR3 loop: CATSRGGAGIPTTQYF. The CDR3 DNA is TGTGCCACCAGCAGAGGGGGGGCGGGGATTCCCACCACCCAGTACTTC. The V call is TRBV15, the J call TRBJ2-7, with D perhaps being TRBD1 or TRBD2 (6 bases each). CDR3 length: 16 amino acids. Trimming removed 1 base at V and 10 bases at J, with 23 bases between. Germline CDR1 is LNHNV and CDR2 is YYDKDF (reference sequence).

The table lists this clonotype with a count of one. The rearrangement uses TRBV12-3 or TRBV12-4 and TRBJ1-2; D is uncertain. The CDR3 loop spans 14 amino acids. The ends were cut back, 1 base at V and 2 bases at J, with 8 bases in the middle. The chain's CDR3 is CASSLGPENYGYTF. The DNA for the CDR3 is TGTGCCAGCAGTTTAGGTCCAGAAAACTATGGCTACACCTTC.

This clonotype was counted between two and nine times. This chain links TRBV9 with TRBJ1-2, with 8 bases identical to TRBD1. Germline assignment: CDR1 SGDLS and CDR2 YYNGEE. There are 15 residues in the CDR3. Unmatched junction bases numbered 7, after V lost 3 bases and J lost 3 bases. CDR3: CASSAAGGADYGYTF. The CDR3 DNA reads TGTGCCAGCAGCGCCGCAGGGGGCGCCGACTATGGCTACACCTTC.

This clonotype was seen a single time. The chain's CDR3 is CASSSRTGEQFF. In DNA, the CDR3 is TGTGCCAGCAGCTCTAGGACAGGTGAGCAGTTCTTC. The chain is built from TRBV7-2 and TRBJ2-1, with 7 nucleotides matching TRBD1. This CDR3 contains 12 residues. The germline V gene encodes CDR1 SGHTA and CDR2 FQGNSA. Unmatched junction bases numbered 3, after V lost 4 bases and J lost 9 bases.